The 20 T cell receptor beta chains given below trace back to one sample, sequenced in a study of cytomegalovirus exposure and HLA in healthy donors. TCRdb's copy holds only in-frame clones and misses some; the assay was immunoSEQ multiplex PCR. The sample has 130,000 to 150,000 clones; roughly 92% are singletons. Material: PBMCs. The receptors were sampled from a man younger than 35 in good health and CMV-seronegative.

The chain recombines TRBV21-1 with TRBJ2-6; whether TRBD2, the table's D call, matches the DNA was not checked. TRBV21-1 has pseudogene status. The length of the CDR3 is 22 residues. The CDR3 spells CASSKTPGAGGGSSSGANVLTF. DNA of the CDR3: TGTGCCAGCAGCAAAACTCCTGGGGCGGGAGGGGGCTCCAGCTCTGGGGCCAACGTCCTGACTTTC.

In nucleotides, the CDR3 is TGCGCCAGCAGCTTGGTGCCGGGCCAAGAGACCCAGTACTTC. This sequence encodes CASSLVPGQETQYF. The chain joins TRBV5-1 to TRBJ2-5; D gene ambiguous. The V end was cut by 0 bases, the J end by 1 base, with 7 bases between. This CDR3 is 14 amino acids long. CDR1 is SGHRS and CDR2 is YFSETQ in the germline V gene. The full variable domain, in which reference TRBV5-1 and TRBJ2-5 provide the parts outside the CDR3, is KAGVTQTPRYLIKTRGQQVTLSCSPISGHRSVSWYQQTPGQGLQFLFEYFSETQRNKGNFPGRFSGRQFSNSRSEMNVSTLELGDSALYLCASSLVPGQETQYFGPGTRLLVL.

The chain recombines TRBV6-6 with TRBJ1-1; 8 nucleotides match TRBD1. Germline CDR1 and CDR2: MNHNY and SVGAGI (reference sequence). The CDR3 contains 11 residues. Trimming took 8 bases from V and 11 from J; bases not matched to a gene: 7. The CDR3 DNA reads TGTGCCAGCCGTGACAGGGGATGGGCTTTCTTT. Translating gives CASRDRGWAFF.

The J gene is TRBJ1-2, the V gene TRBV5-1; 9 nucleotides match TRBD1. The CDR3 consists of 21 residues. After removal of 3 bases from V and 5 bases from J, the junction contained 26 bases not matched to a gene. Germline CDR1 and CDR2: SGHRS and YFSETQ. Here the CDR3 DNA reads TGCGCCAGCAGCTCCGCGAGAGTGGGACAGGGCCCCTCGACCTACGAATATGGCTACACCTTC. Translating it yields CASSSARVGQGPSTYEYGYTF.

The V call is TRBV23-1, the J call TRBJ2-5; 12 bases fit TRBD2. TRBV23-1 is an ORF, with its function uncertain. The CDR3 is 17 residues long. The trim removed 2 bases at V and 1 base at J, leaving 5 bases unmatched. CDR3 DNA sequence: TGCGCCAGCAGTCAAGGGGGACTAGCGGGTCTCCAAGAGACCCAGTACTTC. This codes for CASSQGGLAGLQETQYF.

The chain uses TRBV19 and TRBJ2-1; 12 nucleotides line up with TRBD2. The CDR3 loop spans 19 amino acids. Per the germline V gene, CDR1 is LNHDA and CDR2 is SQIVND (reference sequence). V dropped 3 bases and J dropped 4; count of bases not matched to a gene: 13. The CDR3 sequence is CASSMAPALAGGRYNEQFF. The CDR3 nucleotides are TGTGCCAGTAGTATGGCCCCTGCACTAGCGGGGGGCCGTTACAATGAGCAGTTCTTC.

This clone came up once. This chain links TRBV5-1 with TRBJ2-2; 8 bases match TRBD1. The CDR3 consists of 18 residues. V lost 7 bases and J lost 5; bases outside the gene matches: 19. Germline CDR1 SGHRS, CDR2 YFSETQ. CDR3 residues: CASGIPRDRPQHTGELFF. The CDR3 DNA follows: TGCGCCAGCGGCATCCCCCGGGACAGGCCTCAACATACCGGGGAGCTGTTTTTT.

V and J are TRBV6-5 and TRBJ1-5; possibly TRBD1 for D (6 bases). CDR1 and CDR2 from the germline V gene are MNHEY and SVGAGI. The germline V and J ends were trimmed by 0 bases and 5 bases, with 11 bases remaining between them. The CDR3 runs to 15 residues. CDR3 sequence reads: CASSYSRGGHQPQHF. The CDR3 DNA is TGTGCCAGCAGTTACTCGAGGGGGGGCCATCAGCCCCAGCATTTT.

This chain joins TRBV7-9 and TRBJ1-1; 7 bases are a match to TRBD1. Germline-derived CDR1 and CDR2 are SEHNR and FQNEAQ (reference sequence). The CDR3 has 15 amino acids. With V trimmed by 3 bases and J by 2 bases, 6 bases remained unmatched. The DNA for the CDR3 is TGTGCCAGCAGCTTTAGGGGACAGACCAACACTGAAGCTTTCTTT. Amino acid sequence: CASSFRGQTNTEAFF.

CDR3 protein: CASSTGQLVEAFF. The CDR3 DNA reads as TGTGCCAGTAGTACGGGACAGCTTGTTGAAGCTTTCTTT. The J gene is TRBJ1-1, the V gene TRBV19, with TRBD1 matching over 7 bases. CDR3 length: 13 amino acids. Trimming at V came to 4 bases and at J to 7 bases, leaving 6 bases not matched to a gene. Germline V gives CDR1 LNHDA, CDR2 SQIVND (reference sequence).

The V and J genes are TRBV19 and TRBJ2-2; 7 positions match TRBD1. Germline loops: CDR1 LNHDA, CDR2 SQIVND (reference sequence). V gave up 3 bases and J gave up 7 bases; unmatched junction bases: 14. The CDR3 loop spans 17 amino acids. The CDR3, as DNA: TGTGCCAGTAGTATGGGGGAAGGACAGGTGAGTCTCGGGGAGCTGTTTTTT. Translating gives CASSMGEGQVSLGELFF. Filled out from reference TRBV19 and TRBJ2-2, the complete variable domain reads DGGITQSPKYLFRKEGQNVTLSCEQNLNHDAMYWYRQDPGQGLRLIYYSQIVNDFQKGDIAEGYSVSREKKESFPLTVTSAQKNPTAFYLCASSMGEGQVSLGELFFGEGSRLTVL.

The gene calls are TRBV27 and TRBJ2-3; D call uncertain. The germline gives CDR1 MNHEY, CDR2 SMNVEV (reference sequence). The ends were cut back, 2 bases at V and 6 bases at J, with 9 bases in the middle. The CDR3 loop spans 13 amino acids. Here the CDR3 reads CASSLDFDDTQYF. The CDR3 DNA reads as TGTGCCAGCAGTTTAGACTTTGATGATACGCAGTATTTT.

This chain connects TRBV6-1 to TRBJ1-2; no firm D call. Germline values: CDR1 MNHNS, CDR2 SASEGT. With 2 bases removed from V and 5 bases from J, the gap between germline ends came to 9 bases. The CDR3 length is 13 residues. This CDR3 reads CASSEKQFYGYTF. CDR3 bases: TGTGCCAGCAGTGAAAAACAGTTTTATGGCTACACCTTC.

V usage is TRBV19 and J usage is TRBJ2-5, with 12 nucleotides matching TRBD2. Germline loops: CDR1 LNHDA, CDR2 SQIVND (reference sequence). The CDR3 runs to 17 residues. The V and J ends lost 5 bases and 5 bases, in that order; junction bases with no gene match: 12. The CDR3 spells CASSRRTSGDGRETQYF. CDR3 sequence (DNA): TGTGCCAGTAGTCGGAGGACTAGCGGGGACGGCAGGGAGACCCAGTACTTC.

This clone was seen a few times. The rearrangement uses TRBV5-1 and TRBJ1-2; possible D gene TRBD1, 6 bases. The CDR3 covers 13 residues. Trimming removed 4 bases from V and 4 bases from J, with 11 bases in between. Germline V gene sequence: CDR1 SGHRS, CDR2 YFSETQ. The DNA of the CDR3 is TGCGCCAGCAGCCAAGGACAGTCCTATGGCTACACCTTC. Protein sequence: CASSQGQSYGYTF.

The V gene is TRBV6-5, the J gene TRBJ1-5; TRBD1 aligns across 8 bases. The CDR3 sequence is 13 residues long. Trimming cost V 6 bases and J 7 bases; bases outside gene matches: 5. The germline gives CDR1 MNHEY, CDR2 SVGAGI. The CDR3, as DNA: TGTGCCAGCAGCCAGGACAGGGACCAGCCCCAGCATTTT. Encoded protein: CASSQDRDQPQHF.

This chain links TRBV18 with TRBJ2-3; maybe TRBD2 (5 bases). CDR1 is KGHSH and CDR2 is LQKENI in the germline V gene. This CDR3 region has 16 residues. With 4 bases removed from V and 1 base from J, the gap between germline ends came to 15 bases. In DNA, the CDR3 is TGTGCCAGCTCACTTGACATACCCGGGGGCACAGATACGCAGTATTTT. It codes for CASSLDIPGGTDTQYF.

The chain is built from TRBV19 and TRBJ1-4, with 10 bases lining up with TRBD1. The CDR3 covers 16 residues. With 3 bases clipped from V and 4 bases from J, the junction kept 5 bases outside the gene matches. CDR1 and CDR2 from the germline V gene are LNHDA and SQIVND (reference sequence). The CDR3 reads CASSISWTGGNEKLFF. The CDR3 DNA sequence: TGTGCCAGTAGTATCTCTTGGACAGGGGGTAATGAAAAACTGTTTTTT. Filled out from reference TRBV19 and TRBJ1-4, the complete variable domain reads DGGITQSPKYLFRKEGQNVTLSCEQNLNHDAMYWYRQDPGQGLRLIYYSQIVNDFQKGDIAEGYSVSREKKESFPLTVTSAQKNPTAFYLCASSISWTGGNEKLFFGSGTQLSVL.

The chain uses TRBV7-8 and TRBJ2-5; maybe TRBD1 (5 bases). The V gene's germline CDR1 is SGHVS and CDR2 FQNEAQ. V lost 5 bases and J 5 bases, leaving 21 bases between the germline ends. The CDR3 totals 16 residues. The CDR3 reads CASSPKTPGFSETQYF. The CDR3 nucleotides read TGTGCCAGCAGCCCCAAAACTCCAGGGTTCTCTGAGACCCAGTACTTC.

This clone was observed once. The chain couples TRBV5-7 to TRBJ1-1, with 10 bases fitting TRBD1. TRBV5-7 is flagged as an ORF with uncertain function. V lost 0 bases to trimming and J lost 9 bases; unmatched junction nucleotides: 5. This CDR3 is built from 14 residues. In nucleotides, the CDR3 is TGTGCCAGCAGCTTGGGTAGGGGACAGGGGAAAGCTTTCTTT. This encodes CASSLGRGQGKAFF.